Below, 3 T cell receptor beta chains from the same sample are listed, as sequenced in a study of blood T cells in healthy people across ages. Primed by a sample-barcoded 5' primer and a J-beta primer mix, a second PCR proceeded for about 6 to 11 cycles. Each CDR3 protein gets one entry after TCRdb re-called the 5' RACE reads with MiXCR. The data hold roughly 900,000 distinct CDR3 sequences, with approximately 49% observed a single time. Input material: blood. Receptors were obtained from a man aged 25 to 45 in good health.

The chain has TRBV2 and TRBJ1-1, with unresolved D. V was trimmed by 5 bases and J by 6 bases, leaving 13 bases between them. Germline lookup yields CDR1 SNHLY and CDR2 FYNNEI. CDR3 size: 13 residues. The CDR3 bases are TGTGCCAGCAGTCAAGAGAGAGATGCTGAAGCTTTCTTT. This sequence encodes CASSQERDAEAFF.

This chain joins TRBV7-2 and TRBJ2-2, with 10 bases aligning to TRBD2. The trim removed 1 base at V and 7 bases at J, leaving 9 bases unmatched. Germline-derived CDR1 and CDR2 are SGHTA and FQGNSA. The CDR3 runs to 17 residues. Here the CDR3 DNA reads TGTGCCAGCAGCTTAGTACTAGCGGGGTCGGGGCGCGGGGAGCTGTTTTTT. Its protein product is CASSLVLAGSGRGELFF.

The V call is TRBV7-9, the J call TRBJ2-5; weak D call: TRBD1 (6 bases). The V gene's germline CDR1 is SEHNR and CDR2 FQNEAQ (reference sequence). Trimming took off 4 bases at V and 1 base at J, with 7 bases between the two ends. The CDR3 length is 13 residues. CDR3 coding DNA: TGTGCCAGCAGCTGGGGGCGCCAAGAGACCCAGTACTTC. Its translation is CASSWGRQETQYF. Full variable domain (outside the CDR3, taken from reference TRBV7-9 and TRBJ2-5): DTGVSQNPRHKITKRGQNVTFRCDPISEHNRLYWYRQTLGQGPEFLTYFQNEAQLEKSRLLSDRFSAERPKGSFSTLEIQRTEQGDSAMYLCASSWGRQETQYFGPGTRLLVL.